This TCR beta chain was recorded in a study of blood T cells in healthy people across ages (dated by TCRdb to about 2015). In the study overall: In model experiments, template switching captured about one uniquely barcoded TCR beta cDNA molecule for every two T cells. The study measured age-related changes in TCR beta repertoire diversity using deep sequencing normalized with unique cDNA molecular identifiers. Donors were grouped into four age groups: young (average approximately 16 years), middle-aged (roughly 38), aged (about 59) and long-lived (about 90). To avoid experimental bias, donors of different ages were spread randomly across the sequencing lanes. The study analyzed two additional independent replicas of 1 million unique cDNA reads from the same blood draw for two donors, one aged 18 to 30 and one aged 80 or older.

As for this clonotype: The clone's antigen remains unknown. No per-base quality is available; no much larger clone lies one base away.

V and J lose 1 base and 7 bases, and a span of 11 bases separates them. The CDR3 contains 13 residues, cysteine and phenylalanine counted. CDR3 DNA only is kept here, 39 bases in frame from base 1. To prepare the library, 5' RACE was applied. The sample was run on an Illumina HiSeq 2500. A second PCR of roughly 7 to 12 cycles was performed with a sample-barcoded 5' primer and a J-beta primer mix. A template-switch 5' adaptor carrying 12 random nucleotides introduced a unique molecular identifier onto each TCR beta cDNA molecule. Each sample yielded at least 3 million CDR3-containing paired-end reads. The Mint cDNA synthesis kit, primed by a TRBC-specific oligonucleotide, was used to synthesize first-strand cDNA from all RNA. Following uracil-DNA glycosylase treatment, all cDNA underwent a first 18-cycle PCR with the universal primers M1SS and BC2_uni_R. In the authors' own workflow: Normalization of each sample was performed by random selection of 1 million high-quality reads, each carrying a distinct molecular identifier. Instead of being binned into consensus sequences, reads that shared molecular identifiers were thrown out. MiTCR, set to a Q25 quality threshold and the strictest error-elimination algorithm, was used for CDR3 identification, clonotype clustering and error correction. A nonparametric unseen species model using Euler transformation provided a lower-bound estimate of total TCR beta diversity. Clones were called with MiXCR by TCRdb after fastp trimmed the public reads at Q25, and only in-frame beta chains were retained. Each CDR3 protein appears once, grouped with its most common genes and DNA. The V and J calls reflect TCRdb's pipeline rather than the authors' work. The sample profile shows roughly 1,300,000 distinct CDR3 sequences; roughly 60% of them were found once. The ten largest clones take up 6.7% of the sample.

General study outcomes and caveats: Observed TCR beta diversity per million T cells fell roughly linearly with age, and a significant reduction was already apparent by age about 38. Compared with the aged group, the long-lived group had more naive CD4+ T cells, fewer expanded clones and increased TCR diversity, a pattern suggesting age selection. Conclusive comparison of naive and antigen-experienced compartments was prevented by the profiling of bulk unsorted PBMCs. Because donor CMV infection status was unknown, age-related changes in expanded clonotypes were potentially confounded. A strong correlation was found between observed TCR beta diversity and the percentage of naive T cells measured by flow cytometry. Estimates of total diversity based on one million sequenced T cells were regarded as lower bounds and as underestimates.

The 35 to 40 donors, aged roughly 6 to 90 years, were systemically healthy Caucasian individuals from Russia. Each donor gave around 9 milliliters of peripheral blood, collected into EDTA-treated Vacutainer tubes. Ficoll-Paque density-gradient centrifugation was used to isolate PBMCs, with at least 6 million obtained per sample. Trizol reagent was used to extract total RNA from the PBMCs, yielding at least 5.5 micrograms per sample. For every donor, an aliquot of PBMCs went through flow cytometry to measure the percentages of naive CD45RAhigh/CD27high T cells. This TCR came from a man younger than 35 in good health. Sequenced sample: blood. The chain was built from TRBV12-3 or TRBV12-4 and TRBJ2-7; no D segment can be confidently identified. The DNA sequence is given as TGTGCCAGCAGTTTAGGAGCTACTACGGAGCAGTACTTC. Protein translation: CASSLGATTEQYF.